The clone carrying this T cell receptor beta chain appeared many times. The sample belongs to a study of Graves' ophthalmopathy and Graves' hyperthyroidism. CDR3 size: 14 residues. Germline-derived CDR1 and CDR2 are SQVTM and ANQGSEA. The authors amplified TCR beta CDR3 regions from RNA transcripts. HTBI primers primed a first-round RT-PCR, and a second-round multiplex PCR followed. TCRdb passed the multiplex PCR reads through MiXCR, listing each CDR3 protein once. The sample comprises about 380,000 distinct CDR3 sequences, over 15% of which are singletons, and about 7.3% rests with the top ten. This chain uses TRBV29-1 with TRBJ1-1; tentative D call: TRBD1 (6 bases). The source material was peripheral blood. This TCR was sampled from a woman aged 18-29 years with stable Graves' hyperthyroidism. CDR3 sequence (DNA): TGCAGTTCCCCCGGGCGAGGACAGAGCACTGAAGCTTTCTTT. This translates into CSSPGRGQSTEAFF.